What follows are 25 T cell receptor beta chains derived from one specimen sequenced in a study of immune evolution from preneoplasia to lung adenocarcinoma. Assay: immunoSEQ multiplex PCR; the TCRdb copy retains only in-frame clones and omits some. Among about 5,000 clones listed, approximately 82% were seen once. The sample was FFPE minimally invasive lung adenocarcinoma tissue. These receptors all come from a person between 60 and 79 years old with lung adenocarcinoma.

The chain's CDR3 is CATSRDPAGGSEQYF. As DNA, the CDR3 is TGTGCCACCAGCAGAGACCCGGCGGGGGGTAGCGAGCAGTACTTC. The genes are TRBV15 and TRBJ2-7, with 8 bases that match TRBD2. CDR1 is LNHNV, CDR2 YYDKDF, per germline (reference sequence). V was pared by 0 bases and J by 6 bases, with 7 bases of the junction left unmatched. This CDR3 region has 15 residues.

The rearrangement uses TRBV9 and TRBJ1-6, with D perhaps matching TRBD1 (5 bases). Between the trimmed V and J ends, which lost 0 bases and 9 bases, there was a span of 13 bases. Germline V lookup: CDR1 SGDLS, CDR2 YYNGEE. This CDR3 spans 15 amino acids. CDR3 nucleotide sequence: TGTGCCAGCAGCGTAGGCGCAGGGAGTAGTTCACCCCTCCACTTT. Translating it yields CASSVGAGSSSPLHF. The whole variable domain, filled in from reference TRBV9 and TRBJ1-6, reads DSGVTQTPKHLITATGQRVTLRCSPRSGDLSVYWYQQSLDQGLQFLIQYYNGEERAKGNILERFSAQQFPDLHSELNLSSLELGDSALYFCASSVGAGSSSPLHFGNGTRLTVT.

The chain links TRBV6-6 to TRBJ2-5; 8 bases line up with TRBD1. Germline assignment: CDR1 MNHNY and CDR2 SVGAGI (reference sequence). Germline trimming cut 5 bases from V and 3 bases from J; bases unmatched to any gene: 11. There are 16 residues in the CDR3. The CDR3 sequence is CASSRRTGRREETQYF. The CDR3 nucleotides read TGTGCCAGCAGTCGGCGGACAGGGCGGAGAGAAGAGACCCAGTACTTC.

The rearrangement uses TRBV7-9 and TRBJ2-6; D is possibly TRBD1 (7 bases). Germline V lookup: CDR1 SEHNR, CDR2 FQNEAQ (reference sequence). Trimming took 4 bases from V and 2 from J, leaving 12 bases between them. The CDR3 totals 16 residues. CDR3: CASSSSGGTGANVLTF. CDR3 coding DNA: TGTGCCAGCAGCTCCTCAGGGGGGACTGGGGCCAACGTCCTGACTTTC.

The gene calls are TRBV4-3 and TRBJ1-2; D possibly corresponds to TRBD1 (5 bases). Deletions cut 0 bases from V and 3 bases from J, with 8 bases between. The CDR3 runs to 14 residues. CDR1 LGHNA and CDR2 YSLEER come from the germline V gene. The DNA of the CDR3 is TGCGCCAGCAGCCAAGATCGGGGGGACTATGGCTACACCTTC. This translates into CASSQDRGDYGYTF.

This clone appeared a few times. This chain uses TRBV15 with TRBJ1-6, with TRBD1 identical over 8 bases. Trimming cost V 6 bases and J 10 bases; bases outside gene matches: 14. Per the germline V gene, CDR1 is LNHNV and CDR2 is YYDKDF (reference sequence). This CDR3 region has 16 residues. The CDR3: CATSSVRTGKLSPLHF. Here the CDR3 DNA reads TGTGCCACCAGTTCTGTGCGGACAGGGAAGTTGTCACCCCTCCACTTT.

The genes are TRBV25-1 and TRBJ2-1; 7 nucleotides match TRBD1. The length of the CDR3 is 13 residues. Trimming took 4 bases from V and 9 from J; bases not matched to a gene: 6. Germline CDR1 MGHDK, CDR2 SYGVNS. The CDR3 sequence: CASSVTGDSEQFF. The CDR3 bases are TGTGCCAGCAGTGTAACAGGGGACAGTGAGCAGTTCTTC.

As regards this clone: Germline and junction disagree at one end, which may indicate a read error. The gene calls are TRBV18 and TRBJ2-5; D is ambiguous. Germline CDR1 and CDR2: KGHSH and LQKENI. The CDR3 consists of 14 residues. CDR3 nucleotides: TGTGCCAGCTCAACACCGGAAGGCAGGGAGACCCAGTACTTC. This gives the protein CASSTPEGRETQYF.

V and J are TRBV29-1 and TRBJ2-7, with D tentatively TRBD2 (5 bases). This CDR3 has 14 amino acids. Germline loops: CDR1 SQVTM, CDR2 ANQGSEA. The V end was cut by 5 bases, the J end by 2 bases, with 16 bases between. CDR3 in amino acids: CSVLAVEGPYEQYF. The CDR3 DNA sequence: TGCAGCGTTCTCGCGGTAGAGGGCCCCTACGAGCAGTACTTC.

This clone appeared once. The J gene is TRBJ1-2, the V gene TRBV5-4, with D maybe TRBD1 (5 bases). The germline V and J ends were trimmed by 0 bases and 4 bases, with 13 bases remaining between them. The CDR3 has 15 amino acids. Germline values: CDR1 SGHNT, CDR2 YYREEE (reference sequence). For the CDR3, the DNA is TGTGCCAGCAGCTTGGAGGGGTCGGGGATCTATGGCTACACCTTC. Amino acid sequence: CASSLEGSGIYGYTF.

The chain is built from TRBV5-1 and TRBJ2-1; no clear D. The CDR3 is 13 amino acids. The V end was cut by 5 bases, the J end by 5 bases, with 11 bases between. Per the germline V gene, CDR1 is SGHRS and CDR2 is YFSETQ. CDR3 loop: CASSSLADNEQFF. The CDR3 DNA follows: TGCGCCAGCAGTTCGTTGGCAGACAATGAGCAGTTCTTC.

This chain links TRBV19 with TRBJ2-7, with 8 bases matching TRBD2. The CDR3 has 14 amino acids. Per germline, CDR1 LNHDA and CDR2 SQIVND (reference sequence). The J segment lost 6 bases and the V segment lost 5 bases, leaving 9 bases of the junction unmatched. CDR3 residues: CASSSQREWCEQYF. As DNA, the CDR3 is TGTGCCAGTAGTTCCCAGCGGGAGTGGTGCGAGCAGTACTTC.

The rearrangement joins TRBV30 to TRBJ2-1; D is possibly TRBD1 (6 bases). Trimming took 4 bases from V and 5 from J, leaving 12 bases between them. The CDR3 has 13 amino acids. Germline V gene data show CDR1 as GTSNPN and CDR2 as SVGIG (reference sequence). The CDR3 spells CAWTQGLNNEQFF. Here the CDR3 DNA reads TGTGCCTGGACCCAGGGGCTCAACAATGAGCAGTTCTTC.

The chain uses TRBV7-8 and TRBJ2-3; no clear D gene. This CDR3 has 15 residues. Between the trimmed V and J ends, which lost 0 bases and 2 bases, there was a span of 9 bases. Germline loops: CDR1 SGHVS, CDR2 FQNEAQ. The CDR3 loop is CASSLAPRYTDTQYF. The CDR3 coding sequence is TGTGCCAGCAGCTTAGCGCCGCGGTACACAGATACGCAGTATTTT.

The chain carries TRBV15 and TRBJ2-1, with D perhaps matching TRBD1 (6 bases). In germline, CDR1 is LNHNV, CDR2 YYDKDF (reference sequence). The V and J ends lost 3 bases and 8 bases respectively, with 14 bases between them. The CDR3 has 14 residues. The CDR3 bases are TGTGCCACCAGCAGCCACAGGGTTTTCGATGAGCAGTTCTTC. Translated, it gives CATSSHRVFDEQFF.

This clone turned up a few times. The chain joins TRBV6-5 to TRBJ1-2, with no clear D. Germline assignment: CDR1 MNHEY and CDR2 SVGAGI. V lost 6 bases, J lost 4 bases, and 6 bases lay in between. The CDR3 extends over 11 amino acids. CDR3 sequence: CASSNSYGYTF. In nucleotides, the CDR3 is TGTGCCAGCAGCAACAGCTATGGCTACACCTTC.

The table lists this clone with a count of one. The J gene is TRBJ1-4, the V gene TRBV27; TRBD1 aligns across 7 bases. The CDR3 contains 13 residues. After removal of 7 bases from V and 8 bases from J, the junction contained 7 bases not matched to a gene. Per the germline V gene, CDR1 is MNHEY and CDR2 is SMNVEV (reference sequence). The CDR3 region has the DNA TGTGCCAGCACTGGACAGGTGGGAGAAAAACTGTTTTTT. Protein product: CASTGQVGEKLFF.

CDR3 in DNA: TGTGCCAGCAGCTTTGGGCTAGCGGGGGCCATGAGCTCCTACGAGCAGTACTTC. Protein sequence: CASSFGLAGAMSSYEQYF. The genes are TRBV11-2 and TRBJ2-7; 10 positions agree with TRBD2. With 3 bases clipped from V and 0 bases from J, the junction kept 11 bases outside the gene matches. Germline V gene data show CDR1 as SGHAT and CDR2 as FQNNGV. The CDR3 totals 18 residues.

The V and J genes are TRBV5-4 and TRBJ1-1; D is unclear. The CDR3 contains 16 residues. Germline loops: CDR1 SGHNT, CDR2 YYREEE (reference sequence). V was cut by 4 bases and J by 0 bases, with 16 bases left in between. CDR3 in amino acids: CASSPRGGRMNTEAFF. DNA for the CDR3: TGTGCCAGCAGCCCGCGGGGAGGTCGGATGAACACTGAAGCTTTCTTT.

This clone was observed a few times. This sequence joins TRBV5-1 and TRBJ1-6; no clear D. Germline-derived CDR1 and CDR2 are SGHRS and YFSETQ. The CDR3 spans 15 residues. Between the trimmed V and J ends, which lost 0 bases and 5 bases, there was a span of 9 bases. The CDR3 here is CASSLEAANNSPLHF. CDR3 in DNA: TGCGCCAGCAGCTTGGAGGCAGCAAATAATTCACCCCTCCACTTT.

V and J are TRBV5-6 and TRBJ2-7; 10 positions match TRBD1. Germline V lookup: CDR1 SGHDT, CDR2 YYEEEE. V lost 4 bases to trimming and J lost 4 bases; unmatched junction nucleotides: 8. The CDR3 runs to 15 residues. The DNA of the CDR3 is TGTGCCAGCAGCCCCATTATGGGACAGGGGTACGAGCAGTACTTC. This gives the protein CASSPIMGQGYEQYF. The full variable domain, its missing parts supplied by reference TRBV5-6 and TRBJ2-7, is DAGVTQSPTHLIKTRGQQVTLRCSPKSGHDTVSWYQQALGQGPQFIFQYYEEEERQRGNFPDRFSGHQFPNYSSELNVNALLLGDSALYLCASSPIMGQGYEQYFGPGTRLTVT.

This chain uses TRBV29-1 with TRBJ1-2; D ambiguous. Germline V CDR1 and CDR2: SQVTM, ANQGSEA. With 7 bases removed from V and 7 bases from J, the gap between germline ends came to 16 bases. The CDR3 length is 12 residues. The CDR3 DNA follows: TGCAGCGCCACACCACCGACAAGTGGCTACACCTTC. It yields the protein CSATPPTSGYTF.

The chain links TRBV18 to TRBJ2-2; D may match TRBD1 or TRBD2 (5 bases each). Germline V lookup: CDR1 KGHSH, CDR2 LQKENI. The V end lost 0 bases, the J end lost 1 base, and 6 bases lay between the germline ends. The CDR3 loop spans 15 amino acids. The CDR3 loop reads CASSPPRGNTGELFF. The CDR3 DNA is TGTGCCAGCTCACCACCGAGGGGGAACACCGGGGAGCTGTTTTTT.

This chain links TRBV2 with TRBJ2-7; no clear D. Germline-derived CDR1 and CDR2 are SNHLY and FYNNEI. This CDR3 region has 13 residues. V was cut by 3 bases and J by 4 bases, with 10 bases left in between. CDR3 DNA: TGTGCCAGCAGTGAGGACGGGCTGTACGAGCAGTACTTC. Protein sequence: CASSEDGLYEQYF.

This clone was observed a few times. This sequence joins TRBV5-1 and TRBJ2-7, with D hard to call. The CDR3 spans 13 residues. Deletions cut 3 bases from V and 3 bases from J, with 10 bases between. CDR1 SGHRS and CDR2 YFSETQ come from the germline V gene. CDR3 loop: CASSSTPSYEQYF. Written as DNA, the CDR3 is TGCGCCAGCAGCTCCACGCCGAGCTACGAGCAGTACTTC.